This T cell receptor (beta chain) originates from a study of cytomegalovirus exposure and HLA in healthy donors. Study findings and constraints: The majority of TCR sequences were rare, yet some public TCRs appeared in many donors. Highest at DRB1 and lowest at HLA-C, TCR association rates differed among HLA loci in a later analysis. 150 to 200 TCR beta chains were listed as cytomegalovirus-associated. Later analysis demonstrated an association between a missense DCLRE1C variant and TCR beta V- and J-gene trimming.

Comment on this clone: Its target is unknown.

Germline-derived CDR1 and CDR2 are SGHNT and YYREEE (reference sequence). The CDR3 is 14 residues long. Trimming cost V 2 bases and J 7 bases; bases outside gene matches: 3. PCR used 60 Vbeta primers and 13 Jbeta primers. Sequencing was performed with immunoSEQ multiplex PCR; in TCRdb, only in-frame clones are kept and a portion is missing. Altogether about 170,000 clones are present, around three quarters being singletons, with the ten largest covering around 7%. The chain employs TRBV5-4 and TRBJ2-2; 9 positions match TRBD1. The origin of this receptor is a man in his forties in good health and CMV-seropositive. Material for sequencing was PBMCs. CDR3 DNA: TGTGCCAGCAGCTTAGGACAGGGGATCGGGGAGCTGTTTTTT. The encoded protein is CASSLGQGIGELFF.